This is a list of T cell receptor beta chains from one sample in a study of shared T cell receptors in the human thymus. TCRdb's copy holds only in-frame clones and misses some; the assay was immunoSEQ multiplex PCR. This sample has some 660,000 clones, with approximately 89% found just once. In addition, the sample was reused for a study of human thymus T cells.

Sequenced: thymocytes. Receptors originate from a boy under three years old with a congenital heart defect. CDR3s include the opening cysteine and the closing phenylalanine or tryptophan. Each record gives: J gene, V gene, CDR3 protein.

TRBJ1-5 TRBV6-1 CASRATGVWKQPQHF
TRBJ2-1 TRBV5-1 CASSLPGLYSGGSNNEQFF
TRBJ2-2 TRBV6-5 CASSYWGGSTGELFF
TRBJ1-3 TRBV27 CASSQQFSGNTIYF
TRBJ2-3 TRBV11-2 CASSLGASGSPGGDDTQYF
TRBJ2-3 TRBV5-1 CASSPGGVRTDTQYF
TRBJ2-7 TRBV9 CASSVAGGATPYEQYF
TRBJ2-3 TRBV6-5 CASSHTDRYTQYF
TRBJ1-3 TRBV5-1 CASSLGDREGNTIYF
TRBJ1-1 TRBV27 CASSQAVNTEAFF
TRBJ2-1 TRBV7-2 CASSHRDWAYGTDNEQFF
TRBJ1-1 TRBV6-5 CASRRDTTVTEAFF
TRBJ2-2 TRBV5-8 CASSFSGSYRDTGELFF
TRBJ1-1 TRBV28 CASSPPTRGMNTEAFF
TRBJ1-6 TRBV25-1 CASGEQGTDNSPLHF
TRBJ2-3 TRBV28 CASRPPAGGGPFTDTQYF
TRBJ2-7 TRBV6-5 CASSTSGRRSEQYF
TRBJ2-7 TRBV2 CASTLVVSGFYEQYF
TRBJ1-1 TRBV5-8 CASSLGYPGRMAFF
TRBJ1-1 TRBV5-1 CASSQHPARMDRGSNTEAFF
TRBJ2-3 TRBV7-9 CASSLGTTYTDTQYF
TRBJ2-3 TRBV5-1 CASSHSQCPPKRGSADTQYF
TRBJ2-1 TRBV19 CASSRGGGLAEPKQFF
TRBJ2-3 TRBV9 CASSAAGGGTDTQYF
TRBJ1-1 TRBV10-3 CAISESEGTGAFF
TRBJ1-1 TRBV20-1 CSARTDIEAFF
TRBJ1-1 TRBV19 CATAGQGMNTEAFF
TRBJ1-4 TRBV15 CATSRAKPFSEEKLFF
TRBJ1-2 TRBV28 CASSLSRAPLNYGYTF
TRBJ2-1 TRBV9 CASSPPGQGVEEQFF
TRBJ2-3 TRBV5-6 CASSRRPGVDTDTQYF
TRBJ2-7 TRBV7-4 CASSQPRVYEQYF
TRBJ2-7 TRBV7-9 CASSFVGGPYEQYF
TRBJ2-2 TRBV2 CANTRQAQTDTGELFF
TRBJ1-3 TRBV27 CASSFSPGLSGNTIYF
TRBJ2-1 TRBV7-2 CASSLGGDRGYNEQFF
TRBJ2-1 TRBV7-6 CASSPLAEASNEQFF
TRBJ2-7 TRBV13 CASSFNRTGGSFYEQYF
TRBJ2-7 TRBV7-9 CASSLVRSSYEQYF
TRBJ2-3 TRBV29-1 CSVGSSDTDTQYF
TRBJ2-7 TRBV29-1 CSVGKRPYEQYF
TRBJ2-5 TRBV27 CASSLGQGEQETQYF
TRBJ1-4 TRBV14 CASSYRDMGEKLFF
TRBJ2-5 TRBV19 CASSIETSGREETQYF
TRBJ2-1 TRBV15 CATRTAPRTSGGHSYNEQFF
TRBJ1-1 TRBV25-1 CASMSGQSNTEAFF
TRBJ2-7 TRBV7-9 CASSLEAGGRDEQYF
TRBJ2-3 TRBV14 CASSPGLATTDTQYF
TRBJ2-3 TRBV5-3 CARGQEMTDTQYF
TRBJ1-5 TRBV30 CAWGGQGAHQPQHF
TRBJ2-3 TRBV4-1 CASSQAPPTLADTDTQYF
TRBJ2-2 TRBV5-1 CASQTVNTGELFF
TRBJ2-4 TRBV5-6 CASSLGGIPKNIQYF
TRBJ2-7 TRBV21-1 CASSKGLAGPYEQYF
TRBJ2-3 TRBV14 CASSQGMKDRGREDTQYF
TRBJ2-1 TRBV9 CASSARLAGGRNEQFF
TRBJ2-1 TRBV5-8 CASSLGESGGPGDEQFF